Presented here are 14 T cell receptor beta chains from one specimen sequenced in a study of T cell repertoires in cytomegalovirus infection. What these receptors recognize is not known. TCRdb redid the calling of the reads with MiXCR, one entry per CDR3 protein. This table has some 940,000 distinct CDR3 sequences, around 29% appearing once. The input for sequencing was cultured CD8+ T cells from PBMCs, taken from culture after CMV antigen stimulation. The receptors come from a human donor in good health (CMV status not recorded). Some clones in this sample may be carry-over from other donors' samples.

In its sample, this clonotype was seen a few times. CDR3 protein: CASSSYSASYNEQFF. CDR3 sequence (DNA): TGTGCCAGCAGCTCGTACTCGGCCTCCTACAATGAGCAGTTCTTC. The V gene is TRBV7-8, the J gene TRBJ2-1, with D unclear. The V end was cut by 4 bases, the J end by 0 bases, with 10 bases between. CDR3 length equals 15 residues. CDR1 and CDR2 (germline): SGHVS, FQNEAQ.

Concerning this clonotype itself: One base away lies a much larger clone, so this may be a sequencing read error. This sequence joins TRBV7-6 and TRBJ2-3; 12 positions match TRBD2. CDR3 length equals 17 residues. V lost 5 bases and J lost 5; bases outside the gene matches: 11. CDR1 is SGHVS, CDR2 FNYEAQ, per germline. CDR3 sequence reads: CASSPPTSGGGGDTQYF. The CDR3, as DNA: TGTGCCAGCAGCCCCCCGACTAGCGGGGGTGGAGGAGATACGCAGTATTTT.

This clonotype was seen at least ten times. The chain uses TRBV7-8 and TRBJ2-1; maybe TRBD2 (5 bases). V was clipped by 2 bases and J by 7 bases, with 12 bases between them. Germline V gene sequence: CDR1 SGHVS, CDR2 FQNEAQ. The CDR3 totals 14 residues. CDR3 DNA sequence: TGTGCCAGCAGCTTAACACCTACTAGGAATGAGCAGTTCTTC. Translated: CASSLTPTRNEQFF.

This clonotype was seen a handful of times. The chain couples TRBV6-1 to TRBJ2-4, with D perhaps TRBD1 or TRBD2 (6 bases each). Germline assignment: CDR1 MNHNS and CDR2 SASEGT. This CDR3 is 14 amino acids long. The V end was cut by 2 bases, the J end by 7 bases, with 12 bases between. CDR3: CASSEFTGRNIQYF. CDR3 sequence (DNA): TGTGCCAGCAGTGAATTTACAGGGAGGAACATTCAGTACTTC.

V usage is TRBV6-1 and J usage is TRBJ2-7, with D tentatively TRBD2 (6 bases). V dropped 6 bases and J dropped 1 base, with 25 bases sitting between them. Germline V CDR1 and CDR2: MNHNS, SASEGT. The CDR3 is made up of 18 amino acids. CDR3 protein: CASRDGGPVVIESYEQYV. For the CDR3, the DNA is TGTGCCAGCAGAGACGGGGGTCCGGTAGTGATAGAGTCCTACGAGCAGTACGTC.

J is TRBJ2-5 and V is TRBV25-1, with D hard to call. Trimming stripped 4 bases from V and 2 bases from J, with 11 bases between. The CDR3 covers 14 residues. Germline CDR1 MGHDK, CDR2 SYGVNS. CDR3 protein: CASSVNAMQETQYF. The CDR3, as DNA: TGTGCCAGCAGTGTCAACGCCATGCAAGAGACCCAGTACTTC.

This clonotype was found a few times. V gene TRBV14 combines with J gene TRBJ1-6; D possibly corresponds to TRBD1 (5 bases). V was cut by 2 bases and J by 0 bases, with 8 bases left in between. The CDR3 totals 16 residues. The germline CDR1 and CDR2 sequences are SGHDN and FVKESK. The CDR3 nucleotides read TGTGCCAGCAGCCAATACAGGAGCTCCTATAATTCACCCCTCCACTTT. Translation gives CASSQYRSSYNSPLHF.

This clonotype was counted ten times or more. V gene TRBV6-5 combines with J gene TRBJ1-6, with a possible D match to TRBD1 (6 bases). CDR3 length: 18 residues. Trimming cost V 2 bases and J 0 bases, with 14 bases left between them. Germline-derived CDR1 and CDR2 are MNHEY and SVGAGI. CDR3 DNA sequence: TGTGCCAGCAGTTACGTCTTAACAGGGAGCTCCTATAATTCACCCCTCCACTTT. Its translation is CASSYVLTGSSYNSPLHF.

The rearrangement links TRBV25-1 to TRBJ1-1; D unclear. In germline, CDR1 is MGHDK, CDR2 SYGVNS. The CDR3 has 13 amino acids. With 2 bases removed from V and 3 bases from J, the gap between germline ends came to 7 bases. The CDR3 loop reads CASSERIYTEAFF. CDR3 DNA sequence: TGTGCCAGCAGTGAACGGATATACACTGAAGCTTTCTTT.

In this sample, this clonotype turned up a few times. The chain employs TRBV2 and TRBJ1-5, with a weak D call TRBD1 (5 bases). Germline values: CDR1 SNHLY, CDR2 FYNNEI. The V end lost 4 bases, the J end lost 3 bases, and 10 bases lay between the germline ends. The length of the CDR3 is 14 residues. The chain's CDR3 is CASSVQVYNQPQHF. The CDR3 DNA follows: TGTGCCAGCAGTGTACAGGTCTACAATCAGCCCCAGCATTTT.

This clonotype was counted many times. This chain uses TRBV7-8 with TRBJ2-1; 15 nucleotides line up with TRBD2. The CDR3 is 17 residues long. Germline CDR1 and CDR2: SGHVS and FQNEAQ. Trimming took 5 bases from V and 3 from J; bases not matched to a gene: 5. The CDR3 coding sequence is TGTGCCAGCAGCCCTCGGACTAGCGGGGGGGTCTACAATGAGCAGTTCTTC. It translates to CASSPRTSGGVYNEQFF.

The chain links TRBV6-4 to TRBJ1-1; D call uncertain. V was pared by 0 bases and J by 0 bases, with 11 bases between. This CDR3 has 16 residues. Looked up from germline, CDR1 is MRHNA and CDR2 is SNTAGT. CDR3 loop: CASSDSWLGLNTEAFF. The CDR3 coding sequence is TGTGCCAGCAGTGACTCGTGGTTAGGTCTGAACACTGAAGCTTTCTTT.

The rearrangement joins TRBV5-4 to TRBJ2-1, with 16 bases matching TRBD2. V shed 1 base, J shed 2 bases, and the junction held 6 bases outside the gene matches. Germline CDR1 SGHNT, CDR2 YYREEE (reference sequence). The CDR3 runs 19 residues. The CDR3 DNA reads TGTGCCAGCAGCTTGCGGGGACTAGCGGGGGGGACGGCCTACAATGAGCAGTTCTTC. It codes for CASSLRGLAGGTAYNEQFF.

This clonotype came up a few times. V usage is TRBV19 and J usage is TRBJ2-1, with TRBD1 matching 7 bases. The CDR3 extends over 18 amino acids. J was trimmed by 0 bases and V by 8 bases; bases with no gene match: 16. From germline, CDR1 is LNHDA and CDR2 SQIVND (reference sequence). CDR3 sequence reads: CASRRVIGGRSSYNEQFF. DNA of the CDR3: TGTGCCAGTCGTCGGGTTATAGGGGGCAGAAGCTCCTACAATGAGCAGTTCTTC.